The 24 T cell receptor beta chains below all came from one sample that was sequenced in a study of cytomegalovirus exposure and HLA in healthy donors (dated by TCRdb to 2015 to 2018). Library preparation was by the immunoSEQ multiplex PCR assay. The source is immuneACCESS, and TCRdb retained only in-frame sequences with V and J called. Part of the clones is not carried over; for the studies checked, unresolved V genes explain less than half of this, and the remainder is unexplained. The sample table holds a few hundred thousand clones, of which 70% to 90% were seen once. Approximately 0.96% of the sample lies in the top ten. Sequencing was carried out using PBMCs. These receptors all stem from a man aged 30-40 years in good health and CMV-seronegative.

The CDR3 sequence: CAWIPSEGAPANYGYTF. The CDR3 coding sequence is TGTGCCTGGATCCCCTCGGAGGGGGCCCCAGCTAACTATGGCTACACCTTC. The rearrangement uses TRBV30 and TRBJ1-2, with 7 bases aligning to TRBD1. The CDR3 loop spans 17 amino acids. Germline CDR1 GTSNPN, CDR2 SVGIG (reference sequence). Germline trimming cut 4 bases from V and 0 bases from J; bases unmatched to any gene: 14.

The chain carries TRBV30 and TRBJ1-1, with 12 nucleotides matching TRBD1. CDR1 is GTSNPN and CDR2 is SVGIG in the germline V gene (reference sequence). The CDR3 covers 15 residues. V shed 8 bases, J shed 3 bases, and the junction held 10 bases outside the gene matches. The CDR3 DNA reads TGTGCCCTCCAGGGACAGGGGGCGGGAGACACTGAAGCTTTCTTT. Translated: CALQGQGAGDTEAFF.

The gene calls are TRBV2 and TRBJ2-1; maybe TRBD2 (6 bases). V shed 11 bases and J shed 2 bases, with 16 bases lying between them. The CDR3 loop spans 14 amino acids. Per the germline V gene, CDR1 is SNHLY and CDR2 is FYNNEI. The DNA for the CDR3 is TGTGCCTTCCGCGGGGACTTCACCTACAATGAGCAGTTCTTC. It yields the protein CAFRGDFTYNEQFF. Variable domain in full (rest from reference TRBV2 and TRBJ2-1): EPEVTQTPSHQVTQMGQEVILRCVPISNHLYFYWYRQILGQKVEFLVSFYNNEISEKSEIFDDQFSVERPDGSNFTLKIRSTKLEDSAMYFCAFRGDFTYNEQFFGPGTRLTVL.

The chain joins TRBV10-3 to TRBJ1-1; no reliable D call. V lost 2 bases, J lost 4 bases, and 5 bases lay in between. CDR1 and CDR2 from the germline V gene are ENHRY and SYGVKD. CDR3 length: 12 amino acids. Written as DNA, the CDR3 is TGTGCCATCAGTGAGGTGAGCACTGAAGCTTTCTTT. Translating it yields CAISEVSTEAFF.

V is TRBV29-1 and J is TRBJ2-1, with 8 bases lining up with TRBD2. CDR1 and CDR2 from the germline V gene are SQVTM and ANQGSEA. J lost 10 bases, V lost 6 bases, and 14 bases had no gene match. The CDR3 length is 14 residues. CDR3 loop: CSVTSGGTKGEQFF. For the CDR3, the DNA is TGCAGCGTAACCAGCGGGGGAACAAAAGGGGAGCAGTTCTTC.

The genes are TRBV29-1 and TRBJ1-1; tentatively, D is TRBD1 (6 bases). The CDR3 is made up of 13 amino acids. V was trimmed by 5 bases and J by 4 bases, leaving 14 bases between them. The germline gives CDR1 SQVTM, CDR2 ANQGSEA. The CDR3 bases are TGCAGCGTTTTCAGGGGACGGGCCACTGAAGCTTTCTTT. Its translation: CSVFRGRATEAFF.

V is TRBV7-2 and J is TRBJ2-5, with D possibly matching TRBD1 (6 bases). Trimming cost V 5 bases and J 5 bases, with 21 bases left between them. The CDR3 spans 16 residues. Per the germline V gene, CDR1 is SGHTA and CDR2 is FQGNSA. Written as DNA, the CDR3 is TGTGCCAGCAGCACAAACAGGGATCGCCGCTGGGAGACCCAGTACTTC. It is translated as CASSTNRDRRWETQYF.

The chain joins TRBV5-1 to TRBJ1-4, with D perhaps TRBD1 (6 bases). Germline CDR1 is SGHRS and CDR2 is YFSETQ. This CDR3 is built from 15 residues. V was pared by 0 bases and J by 7 bases, with 13 bases between. The CDR3 nucleotides are TGCGCCAGCAGCTTGGCCGGGGGGCGCGGTGAAAAACTGTTTTTT. Translating gives CASSLAGGRGEKLFF.

The chain employs TRBV5-4 and TRBJ1-2; tentatively, D is TRBD1 (5 bases). V gave up 0 bases and J gave up 4 bases, with 16 bases separating them. Germline-derived CDR1 and CDR2 are SGHNT and YYREEE (reference sequence). The CDR3 totals 16 residues. Written as DNA, the CDR3 is TGTGCCAGCAGCTTGGGGGGCAGGGTCGATCCCTATGGCTACACCTTC. It yields the protein CASSLGGRVDPYGYTF.

V and J are TRBV5-1 and TRBJ2-5, with 9 bases fitting TRBD1. This CDR3 comprises 15 residues. Trimming took 7 bases from V and 1 from J; bases not matched to a gene: 8. The germline V gene encodes CDR1 SGHRS and CDR2 YFSETQ. As DNA, the CDR3 is TGCGCCAGCCGACGGACAGGGGACCTCCAAGAGACCCAGTACTTC. The encoded protein is CASRRTGDLQETQYF.

The chain couples TRBV6-5 to TRBJ1-4, with 9 bases fitting TRBD1. Per the germline V gene, CDR1 is MNHEY and CDR2 is SVGAGI. The CDR3 is 15 amino acids. With V trimmed by 2 bases and J by 6 bases, 4 bases remained unmatched. The CDR3, as DNA: TGTGCCAGCAGTTACGGAGACAGGGGGGATGAAAAACTGTTTTTT. This gives the protein CASSYGDRGDEKLFF.

The chain links TRBV18 to TRBJ1-2; 8 nucleotides line up with TRBD1. The CDR3 spans 16 residues. Trimming removed 3 bases from V and 0 bases from J; junction bases left unmatched: 6. Germline CDR1 KGHSH, CDR2 LQKENI. The CDR3 sequence is CASSPGTGLANYGYTF. CDR3 coding DNA: TGTGCCAGCTCACCCGGGACAGGACTAGCTAACTATGGCTACACCTTC.

The sample holds a few counts of this clone. This sequence joins TRBV19 and TRBJ2-7; 9 bases match TRBD1. The trim removed 6 bases at V and 1 base at J, leaving 7 bases unmatched. Germline assignment: CDR1 LNHDA and CDR2 SQIVND (reference sequence). CDR3 length equals 15 residues. CDR3 coding DNA: TGTGCCAGTAGCGAGGGACAGGGCTGGTCCTACGAGCAGTACTTC. This encodes CASSEGQGWSYEQYF.

The chain is built from TRBV5-1 and TRBJ1-4, with D maybe TRBD1 (6 bases). CDR3 size: 15 residues. CDR1 SGHRS and CDR2 YFSETQ come from the germline V gene. The V and J ends lost 0 bases and 5 bases respectively, with 11 bases between them. The CDR3 DNA is TGCGCCAGCAGCTTGGAGGACAGACTGAATGAAAAACTGTTTTTT. This translates into CASSLEDRLNEKLFF.

The chain recombines TRBV2 with TRBJ2-1; D may be TRBD2 (7 bases). The CDR3 is 14 amino acids. Germline lookup yields CDR1 SNHLY and CDR2 FYNNEI. V lost 7 bases to trimming and J lost 7 bases, with 17 bases between them. The CDR3 sequence is CASTQRGGRNEQFF. The DNA for the CDR3 is TGTGCCAGCACCCAAAGGGGGGGCCGGAATGAGCAGTTCTTC.

This chain joins TRBV25-1 and TRBJ2-3; 7 bases map to TRBD1. The germline V gene has CDR1 MGHDK and CDR2 SYGVNS. V lost 3 bases to trimming and J lost 2 bases; unmatched junction nucleotides: 8. CDR3 length: 16 amino acids. In DNA form, the CDR3 reads TGTGCCAGCAGTGATTGGCAGGGGGATTCCACAGATACGCAGTATTTT. It encodes CASSDWQGDSTDTQYF.

The genes are TRBV19 and TRBJ1-6; the D gene is possibly TRBD1 (5 bases). The CDR3 has 15 amino acids. Trimming cost V 5 bases and J 10 bases, with 18 bases left between them. Germline CDR1 is LNHDA and CDR2 is SQIVND (reference sequence). CDR3 amino acids: CASSPQGRVRSPLHF. Here the CDR3 DNA reads TGTGCCAGTAGTCCGCAGGGTAGGGTACGATCACCCCTCCACTTT. The whole variable domain, remainder taken from reference TRBV19 and TRBJ1-6, is DGGITQSPKYLFRKEGQNVTLSCEQNLNHDAMYWYRQDPGQGLRLIYYSQIVNDFQKGDIAEGYSVSREKKESFPLTVTSAQKNPTAFYLCASSPQGRVRSPLHFGNGTRLTVT.

CDR3 protein: CASSSGTGRMNTEAFF. The CDR3 DNA reads TGTGCCAGCAGCTCAGGGACAGGAAGGATGAACACTGAAGCTTTCTTT. This chain uses TRBV5-6 with TRBJ1-1; 8 bases match TRBD1. Germline CDR1 SGHDT, CDR2 YYEEEE. V shed 3 bases and J 0 bases; nucleotides not matched to a gene: 7. The CDR3 consists of 16 residues.

The gene calls are TRBV27 and TRBJ2-2; possible D gene TRBD1, 5 bases. Trimming cost V 6 bases and J 1 base, with 6 bases left between them. The V gene's germline CDR1 is MNHEY and CDR2 SMNVEV (reference sequence). CDR3 length equals 13 residues. The CDR3 DNA follows: TGTGCCAGCAGACAGGTGAACACCGGGGAGCTGTTTTTT. Protein: CASRQVNTGELFF.

This chain links TRBV7-9 with TRBJ2-3; 7 bases fit TRBD1. The CDR3 is 15 residues long. The V segment lost 8 bases and the J segment 2 bases; nucleotides outside the gene matches: 10. The germline gives CDR1 SEHNR, CDR2 FQNEAQ (reference sequence). Here the CDR3 DNA reads TGTGCCAGCCAGACTGGGACAGCTTTCACAGATACGCAGTATTTT. Translation: CASQTGTAFTDTQYF. Combining the CDR3 with reference TRBV7-9 and TRBJ2-3 gives the whole variable domain DTGVSQNPRHKITKRGQNVTFRCDPISEHNRLYWYRQTLGQGPEFLTYFQNEAQLEKSRLLSDRFSAERPKGSFSTLEIQRTEQGDSAMYLCASQTGTAFTDTQYFGPGTRLTVL.

The chain couples TRBV2 to TRBJ2-1; a weak D match, TRBD1 (6 bases). Trimming stripped 7 bases from V and 3 bases from J, with 19 bases between. The CDR3 has 16 amino acids. Germline V lookup: CDR1 SNHLY, CDR2 FYNNEI. The CDR3 loop is CASIPQGQGHYNEQFF. CDR3 nucleotide sequence: TGTGCCAGCATTCCCCAAGGGCAGGGACACTACAATGAGCAGTTCTTC.

The chain carries TRBV15 and TRBJ1-5; D call uncertain. Germline CDR1 LNHNV, CDR2 YYDKDF (reference sequence). Trimming stripped 3 bases from V and 3 bases from J, with 9 bases between. The CDR3 spans 14 residues. The CDR3 region has the DNA TGTGCCACCAGCAGCGGGAGACTCAATCAGCCCCAGCATTTT. It specifies CATSSGRLNQPQHF.

As DNA, the CDR3 is TGTGCCAGCAGCCACAGGGGGCGCCCCGGGGACGAGCAGTACTTC. Its protein product is CASSHRGRPGDEQYF. J is TRBJ2-7 and V is TRBV27; 9 bases are a match to TRBD1. The CDR3 sequence is 15 residues long. V lost 6 bases, J lost 5 bases, and 11 bases stayed unmatched. The germline CDR1 and CDR2 sequences are MNHEY and SMNVEV (reference sequence).

The chain combines TRBV7-9 with TRBJ1-1; D remains ambiguous. The CDR3 has 14 amino acids. Between the trimmed V and J ends, which lost 2 bases and 1 base, there was a span of 8 bases. Germline V gene sequence: CDR1 SEHNR, CDR2 FQNEAQ (reference sequence). The CDR3 reads CASSLQTRNTEAFF. The CDR3 nucleotides read TGTGCCAGCAGCTTACAGACTAGGAACACTGAAGCTTTCTTT.